One and the same sample provided the 24 T cell receptor beta chains below, sequenced in a study of blood T cell repertoires in COVID-19. Produced via immunoSEQ multiplex PCR; TCRdb's table is partial and in-frame only. The sample has a few hundred thousand clones, roughly 88% seen once; the top ten hold less than 2.5%. The specimen sequenced was PBMCs or T cells enriched from blood (not recorded which). Receptor source: a man aged 25 to 45 who had recovered from COVID-19.

This clone was seen a handful of times. The chain recombines TRBV5-1 with TRBJ2-2; possibly TRBD1 for D (6 bases). The V gene lost 1 base and the J gene lost 0 bases, with 10 bases spanning the gap. The CDR3 is 16 residues long. Germline CDR1 SGHRS, CDR2 YFSETQ. This CDR3 reads CASSLMRTANTGELFF. The CDR3 DNA reads TGCGCCAGCAGCTTGATGAGGACAGCGAACACCGGGGAGCTGTTTTTT.

The J gene is TRBJ2-2, the V gene TRBV4-1; D may be TRBD1 (5 bases). V was trimmed by 2 bases and J by 3 bases, leaving 13 bases between them. Germline CDR1 is MGHRA and CDR2 is YSYEKL. The CDR3 consists of 16 residues. CDR3 loop: CASSQMQGVYTGELFF. The CDR3 DNA reads as TGCGCCAGCAGCCAAATGCAGGGTGTTTACACCGGGGAGCTGTTTTTT.

The chain carries TRBV5-8 and TRBJ1-5; the match to TRBD1 covers 7 bases. V was pared by 4 bases and J by 7 bases, with 11 bases of the junction left unmatched. There are 15 residues in the CDR3. Germline lookup yields CDR1 SGHTS and CDR2 YDEGEE. CDR3 nucleotides: TGTGCCAGCAGCCCTACAGGGGTCCCTCGCCAGCCCCAGCATTTT. It specifies CASSPTGVPRQPQHF. Filled out from reference TRBV5-8 and TRBJ1-5, the complete variable domain reads EAGVTQSPTHLIKTRGQQATLRCSPISGHTSVYWYQQALGLGLQFLLWYDEGEERNRGNFPPRFSGRQFPNYSSELNVNALELEDSALYLCASSPTGVPRQPQHFGDGTRLSIL.

This clone was seen just once. Distinct nucleotide sequences in the sample also encode this CDR3. The V and J genes are TRBV27 and TRBJ2-1; possible D gene TRBD2, 6 bases. CDR1 and CDR2 from the germline V gene are MNHEY and SMNVEV (reference sequence). Trimming removed 3 bases from V and 0 bases from J, with 6 bases in between. This CDR3 region has 14 residues. The CDR3 reads CASSLGGSYNEQFF. The CDR3 nucleotides read TGTGCCAGCAGTTTGGGGGGCTCCTACAATGAGCAGTTCTTC.

V and J are TRBV27 and TRBJ2-1; D is unresolved. CDR1 is MNHEY, CDR2 SMNVEV, per germline (reference sequence). The CDR3 loop spans 16 amino acids. The V end was cut by 2 bases, the J end by 6 bases, with 17 bases between. Here the CDR3 reads CASSLGLVRRINEQFF. The CDR3 DNA is TGTGCCAGCAGTTTAGGATTAGTACGGAGAATCAATGAGCAGTTCTTC.

This clone was detected once. J is TRBJ2-7 and V is TRBV7-9; 9 bases align to TRBD1. CDR3 length: 14 residues. V gave up 4 bases and J gave up 5 bases; unmatched junction bases: 6. The germline V gene has CDR1 SEHNR and CDR2 FQNEAQ (reference sequence). CDR3 DNA: TGTGCCAGCAGCTCAACACAGGGGGCCAACGAGCAGTACTTC. Protein product: CASSSTQGANEQYF.

The rearrangement links TRBV4-2 to TRBJ1-4; 10 bases map to TRBD1. This CDR3 is built from 15 residues. Germline CDR1 LGHNA, CDR2 YNFKEQ. J gave up 8 bases and V 5 bases, and 8 bases lay outside the gene matches. The CDR3 loop is CASSETGTGEEKLFF. In DNA, the CDR3 is TGTGCCAGCAGCGAGACCGGGACAGGGGAAGAAAAACTGTTTTTT.

The chain couples TRBV5-5 to TRBJ1-2, with D unclear. Trimming left V 6 bases short and J 1 base short, with 16 bases between. Germline CDR1 reads SGHKS; CDR2 reads YYEKEE (reference sequence). The CDR3 consists of 15 residues. DNA of the CDR3: TGTGCCAGCACCCTTACTCCCGAGGTTAACTATGGCTACACCTTC. This gives the protein CASTLTPEVNYGYTF.

The chain is built from TRBV9 and TRBJ2-1; perhaps TRBD1 as D (5 bases). V dropped 0 bases and J dropped 8 bases, with 18 bases sitting between them. This CDR3 spans 16 amino acids. Germline CDR1 is SGDLS and CDR2 is YYNGEE. The CDR3: CASSVAVLSSRDEQFF. Here the CDR3 DNA reads TGTGCCAGCAGCGTAGCAGTCTTGAGTAGCAGGGATGAGCAGTTCTTC.

This chain joins TRBV11-2 and TRBJ1-2; D remains ambiguous. With 1 base removed from V and 6 bases from J, the gap between germline ends came to 9 bases. This CDR3 comprises 13 residues. Germline CDR1 SGHAT, CDR2 FQNNGV. The CDR3 region is CASSLGLSDGYTF. CDR3 sequence (DNA): TGTGCCAGCAGCTTAGGGCTCAGCGATGGCTACACCTTC.

The chain links TRBV15 to TRBJ1-4; 10 bases are shared with TRBD1. J was trimmed by 10 bases and V by 3 bases; bases with no gene match: 5. CDR3 length: 14 residues. The germline CDR1 and CDR2 sequences are LNHNV and YYDKDF (reference sequence). In DNA form, the CDR3 reads TGTGCCACCAGCAGCGGGGACAGGGGCCCAAAACTGTTTTTT. Translation: CATSSGDRGPKLFF. Using reference TRBV15 and TRBJ1-4 for the parts outside the CDR3, the full variable domain is DAMVIQNPRYQVTQFGKPVTLSCSQTLNHNVMYWYQQKSSQAPKLLFHYYDKDFNNEADTPDNFQSRRPNTSFCFLDIRSPGLGDTAMYLCATSSGDRGPKLFFGSGTQLSVL.

The rearrangement uses TRBV19 and TRBJ1-5; 8 bases are shared with TRBD1. The junction had 4 bases not matched to a gene; V was cut back by 5 bases and J by 4 bases. The CDR3 runs to 14 residues. CDR1 is LNHDA and CDR2 is SQIVND in the germline V gene (reference sequence). The CDR3 DNA follows: TGTGCCAGTAGTGGGGGACAGGAGAATCAGCCCCAGCATTTT. Protein sequence: CASSGGQENQPQHF. Together with reference TRBV19 and TRBJ1-5, the CDR3 gives the full variable domain: DGGITQSPKYLFRKEGQNVTLSCEQNLNHDAMYWYRQDPGQGLRLIYYSQIVNDFQKGDIAEGYSVSREKKESFPLTVTSAQKNPTAFYLCASSGGQENQPQHFGDGTRLSIL.

The V call is TRBV27, the J call TRBJ2-2, with 16 positions matching TRBD2. The CDR3 has 22 amino acids. CDR1 and CDR2 from the germline V gene are MNHEY and SMNVEV (reference sequence). With V trimmed by 4 bases and J by 2 bases, 16 bases remained unmatched. The CDR3 region is CASSSDLPGTSGGGSNTGELFF. As DNA, the CDR3 is TGTGCCAGCAGTTCCGACCTCCCCGGGACTAGCGGGGGGGGGTCCAACACCGGGGAGCTGTTTTTT.

The genes are TRBV2 and TRBJ1-3, with 9 bases aligning to TRBD1. CDR1 SNHLY and CDR2 FYNNEI come from the germline V gene. After removal of 4 bases from V and 4 bases from J, the junction contained 5 bases not matched to a gene. The CDR3 covers 15 residues. The CDR3 DNA reads TGTGCCAGCAGTGTCACAGGGGGCGAAGGAAACACCATATATTTT. Translating it yields CASSVTGGEGNTIYF.

CDR3 sequence: CASSLSRRDRASGYTF. CDR3 nucleotide sequence: TGTGCCAGCAGTTTGAGCCGTCGGGACAGGGCATCGGGCTACACCTTC. This chain joins TRBV27 and TRBJ1-2; 9 positions match TRBD1. J was trimmed by 8 bases and V by 3 bases; bases with no gene match: 13. Germline V gene data show CDR1 as MNHEY and CDR2 as SMNVEV (reference sequence). The CDR3 covers 16 residues.

In regard to this clone: Within the sample, other DNA sequences also encode this same CDR3. The chain has TRBV5-1 and TRBJ1-1; TRBD1 might be the D (6 bases). CDR3 length: 15 amino acids. Trimming shortened V by 4 bases and J by 1 base, and 14 bases separated the two germline ends. From germline, CDR1 is SGHRS and CDR2 YFSETQ. The DNA for the CDR3 is TGCGCCAGCAGCGGGGGACAAGGGGCGAACACTGAAGCTTTCTTT. This gives the protein CASSGGQGANTEAFF. Looking up the rest from reference TRBV5-1 and TRBJ1-1 gives the full variable domain: KAGVTQTPRYLIKTRGQQVTLSCSPISGHRSVSWYQQTPGQGLQFLFEYFSETQRNKGNFPGRFSGRQFSNSRSEMNVSTLELGDSALYLCASSGGQGANTEAFFGQGTRLTVV.

The chain links TRBV7-9 to TRBJ1-2, with D perhaps TRBD1 (6 bases). Looked up from germline, CDR1 is SEHNR and CDR2 is FQNEAQ (reference sequence). The CDR3 sequence is 16 residues long. The ends were cut back, 3 bases at V and 4 bases at J, with 18 bases in the middle. The CDR3 coding sequence is TGTGCCAGCAGCTTCTCCACAGGGTTTCCCCTCTATGGCTACACCTTC. This gives the protein CASSFSTGFPLYGYTF.

The chain carries TRBV29-1 and TRBJ1-1; D is ambiguous. Germline V gives CDR1 SQVTM, CDR2 ANQGSEA. CDR3 size: 14 residues. V lost 4 bases, J lost 1 base, and 13 bases lay in between. CDR3 amino acids: CSVGYRLWNTEAFF. DNA of the CDR3: TGCAGCGTTGGGTACCGCCTATGGAACACTGAAGCTTTCTTT.

The V and J genes are TRBV5-4 and TRBJ2-7; 8 bases map to TRBD1. There are 16 residues in the CDR3. Germline V gene lookup returns CDR1 SGHNT and CDR2 YYREEE (reference sequence). Trimming at V came to 0 bases and at J to 2 bases, leaving 7 bases not matched to a gene. The CDR3 spells CASSLGNRGTAYEQYF. The CDR3, as DNA: TGTGCCAGCAGCTTGGGGAACAGGGGGACCGCCTACGAGCAGTACTTC.

The V gene is TRBV7-8, the J gene TRBJ2-3; 11 bases match TRBD1. The CDR3 loop spans 15 amino acids. Germline CDR1 reads SGHVS; CDR2 reads FQNEAQ. The junction had 7 bases not matched to a gene; V was cut back by 6 bases and J by 5 bases. DNA of the CDR3: TGTGCCAGCAGAAAAGGACAGGGGGCCGGAGATACGCAGTATTTT. It is translated as CASRKGQGAGDTQYF.

The chain links TRBV9 to TRBJ1-1; D is possibly TRBD1 (6 bases). V lost 0 bases and J 11 bases, leaving 17 bases between the germline ends. The CDR3 is made up of 14 amino acids. The germline gives CDR1 SGDLS, CDR2 YYNGEE. CDR3 amino acids: CASSVVDSPGVAFF. The CDR3 DNA follows: TGTGCCAGCAGCGTAGTGGACAGCCCCGGGGTGGCTTTCTTT. Filled out from reference TRBV9 and TRBJ1-1, the complete variable domain reads DSGVTQTPKHLITATGQRVTLRCSPRSGDLSVYWYQQSLDQGLQFLIQYYNGEERAKGNILERFSAQQFPDLHSELNLSSLELGDSALYFCASSVVDSPGVAFFGQGTRLTVV.

This chain joins TRBV6-4 and TRBJ1-4; D remains unclear. V lost 1 base and J 8 bases, leaving 17 bases between the germline ends. The germline V gene has CDR1 MRHNA and CDR2 SNTAGT. The CDR3 loop spans 16 amino acids. CDR3 nucleotide sequence: TGTGCCAGCAGTGACTTACTCGCGCGGGTAGGAGAAAAACTGTTTTTT. Its protein product is CASSDLLARVGEKLFF.

This clone has only a few counts. The J gene is TRBJ1-5, the V gene TRBV7-9; maybe TRBD1 (6 bases). There are 13 residues in the CDR3. Trimming left V 5 bases short and J 6 bases short, with 11 bases between. Germline lookup yields CDR1 SEHNR and CDR2 FQNEAQ (reference sequence). This chain's CDR3 is CASSEGVVQPQHF. Written as DNA, the CDR3 is TGTGCCAGCAGCGAGGGGGTTGTTCAGCCCCAGCATTTT.

V gene TRBV13 combines with J gene TRBJ2-5; 11 bases fit TRBD2. The CDR3 is 14 residues long. CDR1 is PRHDT, CDR2 FYEKMQ, per germline (reference sequence). V lost 5 bases to trimming and J lost 3 bases; unmatched junction nucleotides: 2. CDR3 residues: CASSEGLAEETQYF. As DNA, the CDR3 is TGTGCCAGCAGCGAGGGACTAGCGGAAGAGACCCAGTACTTC.